A single sample is the source of the 20 T cell receptor beta chains below, sequenced in a study of blood T cell repertoires in COVID-19. Libraries were prepared by immunoSEQ multiplex PCR; TCRdb keeps only in-frame clonotypes and omits some of them. The sample lists over 100,000 clones, 84% occurring once. What was sequenced was peripheral blood. The receptors come from a woman aged 50 to 65 with acute or convalescent COVID-19.

This clone was seen a single time. The chain carries TRBV28 and TRBJ1-1; possible D gene TRBD1, 6 bases. Germline V gives CDR1 MDHEN, CDR2 SYDVKM. This CDR3 has 16 amino acids. Trimming stripped 8 bases from V and 1 base from J, with 20 bases between. The CDR3 loop is CASLVLTGTKNTEAFF. The CDR3 DNA sequence: TGTGCCAGCCTAGTTTTGACCGGGACAAAGAACACTGAAGCTTTCTTT.

J is TRBJ2-7 and V is TRBV5-1, with a tentative D call TRBD2 (5 bases). The CDR3 totals 15 residues. Trimming stripped 0 bases from V and 3 bases from J, with 13 bases between. The germline V gene has CDR1 SGHRS and CDR2 YFSETQ. This CDR3 reads CASSLGVPTNYEQYF. The CDR3 region has the DNA TGCGCCAGCAGCTTGGGAGTTCCGACTAACTACGAGCAGTACTTC.

As DNA, the CDR3 is TGTGCCTTCTCCCACTACGGTGAAGCTTTCTTT. This sequence encodes CAFSHYGEAFF. The chain recombines TRBV30 with TRBJ1-1; D is unresolved. Germline CDR1 reads GTSNPN; CDR2 reads SVGIG (reference sequence). Trimming shortened V by 7 bases and J by 7 bases, and 13 bases separated the two germline ends. CDR3 length: 11 residues. The variable domain in full, completed from reference TRBV30 and TRBJ1-1, reads SQTIHQWPATLVQPVGSPLSLECTVEGTSNPNLYWYRQAAGRGLQLLFYSVGIGQISSEVPQNLSASRPQDRQFILSSKKLLLSDSGFYLCAFSHYGEAFFGQGTRLTVV.

This clone was found a few times. This sequence joins TRBV10-3 and TRBJ2-3, with no clear D. Trimming pared 2 bases from V and 2 bases from J, leaving 8 bases between. The CDR3 has 14 amino acids. The germline V gene encodes CDR1 ENHRY and CDR2 SYGVKD. CDR3 nucleotide sequence: TGTGCCATCAGTGAGAAACAGCCCACAGATACGCAGTATTTT. Its translation: CAISEKQPTDTQYF.

Only one count was recorded for this clone. This chain connects TRBV24-1 to TRBJ1-2; unclear D gene. V was pared by 0 bases and J by 5 bases, with 9 bases between. The germline gives CDR1 KGHDR, CDR2 SFDVKD. The CDR3 is 14 residues long. The CDR3 DNA reads as TGTGCCACCAGTGATTTGGCTATGCCGTATGGCTACACCTTC. This codes for CATSDLAMPYGYTF.

The chain couples TRBV6-6 to TRBJ2-1; tentative D call: TRBD1 (6 bases). CDR1 and CDR2 (germline): MNHNY, SVGAGI (reference sequence). The CDR3 contains 12 residues. V lost 8 bases and J 3 bases, leaving 8 bases between the germline ends. The CDR3 region is CASQQGYNEQFF. The CDR3 DNA sequence: TGTGCCAGCCAACAGGGCTACAATGAGCAGTTCTTC.

The CDR3: CASSSLGGRNTDTQYF. CDR3 sequence (DNA): TGTGCCAGCAGCTCTCTGGGAGGGCGGAATACAGATACGCAGTATTTT. The chain links TRBV5-8 to TRBJ2-3; 7 positions match TRBD2. Trimming cost V 3 bases and J 3 bases; bases outside gene matches: 10. Germline CDR1 SGHTS, CDR2 YDEGEE. This CDR3 contains 16 residues.

This CDR3 is CASSQEGLRSSTDTQYF. In DNA form, the CDR3 reads TGTGCCAGCAGCCAAGAGGGGCTGAGATCTAGCACAGATACGCAGTATTTT. This rearrangement joins TRBV14 to TRBJ2-3, with D tentatively TRBD1 (5 bases). Trimming pared 0 bases from V and 0 bases from J, leaving 13 bases between. The CDR3 has 17 residues. Germline V gives CDR1 SGHDN, CDR2 FVKESK.

CDR3 DNA: TGTGCCAGCAGTTACTCGAGACAGGGTGGCACTGAAGCTTTCTTT. Its translation: CASSYSRQGGTEAFF. The chain has TRBV6-5 and TRBJ1-1, with 7 positions matching TRBD1. The CDR3 has 15 amino acids. Germline CDR1 is MNHEY and CDR2 is SVGAGI. V trimming: 0 bases; J trimming: 4 bases; junction bases outside the gene matches: 5.

This clone showed up just a few times. V usage is TRBV2 and J usage is TRBJ1-5; 8 positions agree with TRBD1. The V gene's germline CDR1 is SNHLY and CDR2 FYNNEI. Trimming cost V 5 bases and J 6 bases; bases outside gene matches: 9. The CDR3 covers 15 residues. CDR3 sequence (DNA): TGTGCCAGCAGTACGACAGGGGCTACGGCTCAGCCCCAGCATTTT. This codes for CASSTTGATAQPQHF.

The chain employs TRBV5-1 and TRBJ1-1; D possibly corresponds to TRBD1 (6 bases). Trimming pared 4 bases from V and 1 base from J, leaving 8 bases between. The CDR3 consists of 13 residues. Germline V gives CDR1 SGHRS, CDR2 YFSETQ. The CDR3 region has the DNA TGCGCCAGCAGCAGACAGGCGAACACTGAAGCTTTCTTT. It encodes CASSRQANTEAFF.

This sequence joins TRBV7-3 and TRBJ1-3, with D unclear. Deletions cut 1 base from V and 2 bases from J, with 12 bases between. The CDR3 covers 16 residues. Germline values: CDR1 SGHTA, CDR2 FQGTGA. The CDR3 nucleotides are TGTGCCAGCAGCTTAATGCGAGGTGCTGCTGGAAACACCATATATTTT. Its protein is CASSLMRGAAGNTIYF.

The chain recombines TRBV28 with TRBJ1-2; D possibly corresponds to TRBD1 (5 bases). The germline CDR1 and CDR2 sequences are MDHEN and SYDVKM. Trimming pared 7 bases from V and 2 bases from J, leaving 17 bases between. The length of the CDR3 is 15 residues. The CDR3: CASTTTGRLNYGYTF. The CDR3 nucleotides are TGTGCCAGCACCACTACAGGCAGGCTCAACTATGGCTACACCTTC.

This clone was detected a few times. The chain recombines TRBV15 with TRBJ1-4, with TRBD1 identical over 9 bases. Trimming took 0 bases from V and 4 from J; bases not matched to a gene: 12. CDR1 and CDR2 from the germline V gene are LNHNV and YYDKDF (reference sequence). The CDR3 sequence is 19 residues long. DNA of the CDR3: TGTGCCACCAGCAGAGACCCCTTGAGACAGGGGGTCCGTAATGAAAAACTGTTTTTT. The encoded protein is CATSRDPLRQGVRNEKLFF.

This clone is a singleton in its sample. The V and J genes are TRBV18 and TRBJ1-5, with D perhaps matching TRBD1 (5 bases). The CDR3 runs to 13 residues. V dropped 2 bases and J dropped 6 bases, with 8 bases sitting between them. The germline V gene has CDR1 KGHSH and CDR2 LQKENI. The CDR3 DNA sequence: TGTGCCAGCTCACCAGGAGGGACTCAGCCCCAGCATTTT. Translated, it gives CASSPGGTQPQHF.

The rearrangement uses TRBV6-5 and TRBJ1-3; D not certain. CDR3 length: 15 residues. V was pared by 2 bases and J by 0 bases, with 8 bases between. The germline CDR1 and CDR2 sequences are MNHEY and SVGAGI. In DNA, the CDR3 is TGTGCCAGCAGTTACGGTCAGGCCTCTGGAAACACCATATATTTT. Residues: CASSYGQASGNTIYF.

CDR3 sequence (DNA): TGTGCCAGCAGGGCGGGGGCGGTCGGCTACACCTTC. This codes for CASRAGAVGYTF. The gene calls are TRBV6-5 and TRBJ1-2; possible D gene TRBD1, 6 bases. This CDR3 spans 12 amino acids. V shed 6 bases and J shed 8 bases, with 13 bases lying between them. Germline V gene data show CDR1 as MNHEY and CDR2 as SVGAGI.

The chain employs TRBV27 and TRBJ1-2; D might be TRBD1 (6 bases). The V gene lost 2 bases and the J gene lost 7 bases, with 14 bases spanning the gap. This CDR3 has 14 residues. Germline V gene sequence: CDR1 MNHEY, CDR2 SMNVEV (reference sequence). This chain's CDR3 is CASSLRRGDFGYTF. The CDR3 DNA follows: TGTGCCAGCAGTTTACGCAGGGGCGATTTTGGCTACACCTTC.

The chain recombines TRBV28 with TRBJ2-2; possibly TRBD1 for D (5 bases). Germline CDR1 is MDHEN and CDR2 is SYDVKM. V shed 2 bases and J shed 9 bases, with 7 bases lying between them. The CDR3 has 12 residues. The chain's CDR3 is CASSLQGRELFF. The CDR3 DNA reads TGTGCCAGCAGTTTACAGGGAAGGGAGCTGTTTTTT.

In this sample, this clone turned up once. This chain links TRBV3-1 (or the pseudogene TRBV3-2) with TRBJ1-6; 7 positions match TRBD1. The CDR3 covers 14 residues. Germline-derived CDR1 and CDR2 are LGHDT and YNNKEL (reference sequence). With V trimmed by 1 base and J by 8 bases, 2 bases remained unmatched. The CDR3 region has the DNA TGTGCCAGCAGCCAAGGCACAGGGGATTCACCCCTCCACTTT. It codes for CASSQGTGDSPLHF.